This T cell receptor (beta chain) was documented in a study of shared clonotypes between healthy human individuals. The assay was immunoSEQ multiplex PCR, and TCRdb's table has in-frame clones only and misses some. This sample has some 580,000 clones, with roughly 98% found just once. Selected positively for CCR7 and CD45RO-negative, naive CD8 cells excluded terminally differentiated effector memory CD45RA+ cells. Study-level findings and limits: At large depth, rarefaction still showed sorted-subset sequencing to be incomplete.

The count of this clone is one. Its specificity is not known. In germline, CDR1 is SEHNR, CDR2 FQNEAQ (reference sequence). The CDR3 contains 17 residues. V was pared by 5 bases and J by 5 bases, with 15 bases of the junction left unmatched. The sequencing sample was made of naive CD8+ T cells sorted from blood. This sequence was found in a man aged 25 to 40 in good health. The chain has TRBV7-9 and TRBJ2-1, with 7 bases identical to TRBD2. The CDR3 nucleotides read TGTGCCAGCAGCCCCCACTCGGGGCGGGAGAGGAACAATGAGCAGTTCTTC. It specifies CASSPHSGRERNNEQFF.